This TCR beta chain comes out of a study of blood T cell repertoires in COVID-19. Study-level information: The United States, Italy and Spain supplied acute and convalescent COVID-19 samples. Sources were T cells, B-cell-depleted T cells, or PBMCs; the material itself was cDNA or gDNA.

The junction had 14 bases not matched to a gene; V was cut back by 3 bases and J by 5 bases. The CDR3 loop spans 17 amino acids. Per the germline V gene, CDR1 is SGHRS and CDR2 is YFSETQ. Per the original data handling: Researchers report that nucleated cell counts were estimated from reference gene primer amplification. Assay: immunoSEQ multiplex PCR; the TCRdb copy retains only in-frame clones and omits some. V and J calls and clone size are as listed in that table; D and trimming were resolved from the DNA. The sample has over 140,000 clones, over 65% seen once. The sample was peripheral blood. This clonotype was obtained from an elderly woman with active or convalescent COVID-19. The chain carries TRBV5-1 and TRBJ2-1, with 7 bases lining up with TRBD2. The CDR3 is CASSSTPSGSVNNEQFF. CDR3 DNA: TGCGCCAGCAGCTCCACCCCTAGCGGTAGTGTGAACAATGAGCAGTTCTTC.